The entry that follows covers one T cell receptor (beta chain) sequence. Its cognate antigen is unknown. PCR was performed using 60 Vbeta and 13 Jbeta primers. The data were produced by immunoSEQ multiplex PCR, yet TCRdb's version contains in-frame clones alone and is incomplete. The sample holds over 200,000 clones; approximately 90% are singletons and the top ten take roughly 0.99%. V was clipped by 3 bases and J by 3 bases; unmatched bases: 8. Looked up from germline, CDR1 is SGDLS and CDR2 is YYNGEE. The CDR3 sequence is 15 residues long. The sample belongs to a study of cytomegalovirus exposure and HLA in healthy donors. On the study more broadly: The early release's HLA-typed donors yielded 78 million or so unique TCRs. Most donors, 80% to 90% of more than 300 genotyped, fell in the Caucasian-associated ancestry cluster.

General study results and limits: About 90% or about 30% of the time was how often most TCR beta V segments were productive, according to an earlier analysis.

The chain employs TRBV9 and TRBJ2-7, with 8 bases that match TRBD2. This sequence was found in a woman between 18 and 30 years old in good health and CMV-seronegative. The sequenced sample was PBMCs. As DNA, the CDR3 is TGTGCCAGCAGCGAGGGTAGCGGGGCTCTCTACGAGCAGTACTTC. This gives the protein CASSEGSGALYEQYF.